Reported below is one T cell receptor (beta chain). Its antigen is unidentified. These data are taken from a study of T cells in Graves' hyperthyroidism and ophthalmopathy. The wider study: The blood sample was taken at first diagnosis, before treatment began.

Diagnoses were made from clinical symptoms, serum measures (thyroxine and TRAb), thyroid ultrasound and orbital computed tomography. From RNA transcripts, TCR beta CDR3 regions were amplified. The study used the HTBI primer set for a first-round RT-PCR of the TCR CDR3. One entry per CDR3 protein results from TCRdb running MiXCR on the multiplex PCR reads. The table records 500,000 to 650,000 distinct CDR3 sequences, 17% of them present only once. The CDR3 has 13 residues. The germline gives CDR1 MNHEY, CDR2 SVGEGT. V gave up 0 bases and J gave up 12 bases, with 11 bases separating them. Study-level results: Ophthalmopathy was predicted by the model a median of roughly 6 months ahead of onset. Most thyroid clonotypes that were expanded above 0.001 also turned up in blood.

The sample consisted of blood. The origin of this receptor is a woman under 30 with Graves' ophthalmopathy. The chain combines TRBV6-2 or TRBV6-3 with TRBJ2-2; perhaps TRBD1 as D (5 bases). The CDR3 DNA is TGTGCCAGCAGTTACTCGGGGCCCAGGAAGCTGTTTTTT. It codes for CASSYSGPRKLFF.